A single TCR beta chain is shown here with its context. The entry originates in a study of cytomegalovirus exposure and HLA in healthy donors. Germline values: CDR1 MNHNS, CDR2 SASEGT. V was trimmed by 7 bases and J by 2 bases, leaving 12 bases between them. The CDR3 is 14 amino acids. The PCR used 60 Vbeta and 13 Jbeta primers. TCRdb's copy holds only in-frame clones and misses some; the assay was immunoSEQ multiplex PCR. Among tens of thousands of clones listed, 65% to 75% were seen once. This rearrangement joins TRBV6-1 to TRBJ1-5, with D uncertain. Material for sequencing was PBMCs. This TCR was recovered from a man in his fifties or sixties in good health and CMV-seronegative. CDR3 DNA: TGTGCCAGCAAGTGGTCGCAGGGCAATCAGCCCCAGCATTTT. This sequence encodes CASKWSQGNQPQHF.